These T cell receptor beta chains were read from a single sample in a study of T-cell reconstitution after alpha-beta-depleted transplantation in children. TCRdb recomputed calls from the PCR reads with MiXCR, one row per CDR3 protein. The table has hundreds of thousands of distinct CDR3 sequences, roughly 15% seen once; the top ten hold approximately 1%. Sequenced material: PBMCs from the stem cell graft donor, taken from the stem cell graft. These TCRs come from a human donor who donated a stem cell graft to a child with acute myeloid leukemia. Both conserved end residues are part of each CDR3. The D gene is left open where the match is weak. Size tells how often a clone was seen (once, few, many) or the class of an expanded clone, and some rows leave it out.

CDR3aa: CSVEGGRGGGPYEQYF
CDR3nt: TGCAGCGTTGAGGGGGGCAGGGGGGGAGGACCCTACGAGCAGTACTTC
v_gene: TRBV29-1
d_gene: NA
j_gene: TRBJ2-7
abundance: many

CDR3aa: CASSYAVGQGADTQYF
CDR3nt: TGTGCCAGCAGTTACGCGGTGGGACAGGGGGCAGATACGCAGTATTTT
v_gene: TRBV6-5
d_gene: TRBD1
j_gene: TRBJ2-3
abundance: many

CDR3aa: CASSVAGGDGQYF
CDR3nt: TGTGCCAGCAGTGTAGCGGGGGGGGACGGGCAGTACTTC
v_gene: TRBV28
d_gene: TRBD2
j_gene: TRBJ2-7
abundance: NA

CDR3aa: CSALRTSGGYTDTQYF
CDR3nt: TGCAGTGCCCTCAGGACTAGCGGGGGGTACACAGATACGCAGTATTTT
v_gene: TRBV20-1
d_gene: TRBD2
j_gene: TRBJ2-3
abundance: many

CDR3aa: CSVLGPATNEKLFF
CDR3nt: TGCAGCGTTCTAGGCCCTGCAACTAATGAAAAACTGTTTTTT
v_gene: TRBV29-1
d_gene: NA
j_gene: TRBJ1-4
abundance: many

CDR3aa: CASSWGTGRQPQHF
CDR3nt: TGTGCCAGCAGCTGGGGGACAGGGCGGCAGCCCCAGCATTTT
v_gene: TRBV5-5
d_gene: TRBD1
j_gene: TRBJ1-5
abundance: NA

CDR3aa: CASSLKGSPSNQPQHF
CDR3nt: TGTGCCAGCAGTTTAAAGGGGTCCCCTAGCAATCAGCCCCAGCATTTT
v_gene: TRBV12-3/TRBV12-4
d_gene: NA
j_gene: TRBJ1-5
abundance: NA

CDR3aa: CASSYLGTTYF
CDR3nt: TGTGCCAGCAGTTATCTCGGGACAACCTATTTT
v_gene: TRBV6-5
d_gene: NA
j_gene: TRBJ1-4
abundance: many

CDR3aa: CSAAVDYEQYF
CDR3nt: TGCAGTGCTGCCGTGGACTACGAGCAGTACTTC
v_gene: TRBV20-1
d_gene: NA
j_gene: TRBJ2-7
abundance: many

CDR3aa: CASSQSGTRLGNYGYTF
CDR3nt: TGTGCCAGCAGCCAGTCCGGGACGCGCCTGGGGAACTATGGCTACACCTTC
v_gene: TRBV12-3/TRBV12-4
d_gene: NA
j_gene: TRBJ1-2
abundance: NA

CDR3aa: CAISESGTGFLGSETQYF
CDR3nt: TGTGCCATCAGTGAGTCGGGGACAGGCTTTCTCGGGAGCGAGACCCAGTACTTC
v_gene: TRBV10-3
d_gene: TRBD1
j_gene: TRBJ2-5
abundance: many

CDR3aa: CSARMIRDTEAFF
CDR3nt: TGCAGTGCTAGGATGATCCGGGACACAGAAGCTTTCTTT
v_gene: TRBV20-1
d_gene: NA
j_gene: TRBJ1-1
abundance: NA

CDR3aa: CASSPGIAGSGELFF
CDR3nt: TGTGCCAGCAGCCCCGGGATAGCGGGGAGCGGGGAGCTGTTTTTT
v_gene: TRBV7-3
d_gene: TRBD2
j_gene: TRBJ2-2
abundance: NA

CDR3aa: CSAEDRGNSPLHF
CDR3nt: TGCAGTGCTGAGGACAGGGGGAATTCACCCCTCCACTTT
v_gene: TRBV20-1
d_gene: TRBD1
j_gene: TRBJ1-6
abundance: many

CDR3aa: CASSYLGASTDTQYF
CDR3nt: TGTGCCAGCAGTTACCTCGGAGCGAGCACAGATACGCAGTATTTT
v_gene: TRBV12-3/TRBV12-4
d_gene: NA
j_gene: TRBJ2-3
abundance: NA

CDR3aa: CASSFMGDGYTF
CDR3nt: TGCGCCAGCAGCTTTATGGGGGATGGCTACACCTTC
v_gene: TRBV5-1
d_gene: NA
j_gene: TRBJ1-2
abundance: NA

CDR3aa: CASSLRDRGRPQHF
CDR3nt: TGTGCCAGCAGTCTCCGGGACAGGGGAAGGCCCCAGCATTTT
v_gene: TRBV28
d_gene: TRBD1
j_gene: TRBJ1-5
abundance: few

CDR3aa: CASSSPGNYAKNIQYF
CDR3nt: TGTGCCAGCAGCTCTCCAGGGAATTACGCCAAAAACATTCAGTACTTC
v_gene: TRBV7-2
d_gene: NA
j_gene: TRBJ2-4
abundance: few

CDR3aa: CSVTPTYQETQYF
CDR3nt: TGCAGTGTGACTCCGACGTACCAAGAGACCCAGTACTTC
v_gene: TRBV20-1
d_gene: NA
j_gene: TRBJ2-5
abundance: many

CDR3aa: CSARMWGRGTEAFF
CDR3nt: TGCAGTGCTAGGATGTGGGGCCGGGGCACTGAAGCTTTCTTT
v_gene: TRBV20-1
d_gene: NA
j_gene: TRBJ1-1
abundance: many

CDR3aa: CASSSIGRSNTEAFF
CDR3nt: TGTGCCAGCAGCTCTATCGGACGGTCGAACACTGAAGCTTTCTTT
v_gene: TRBV28
d_gene: NA
j_gene: TRBJ1-1
abundance: few

CDR3aa: CASSTRGLNTEAFF
CDR3nt: TGTGCCAGCAGCACACGGGGTTTGAACACTGAAGCTTTCTTT
v_gene: TRBV12-3/TRBV12-4
d_gene: NA
j_gene: TRBJ1-1
abundance: many

CDR3aa: CASTPTGTGDQPQHF
CDR3nt: TGTGCCAGCACCCCGACCGGGACAGGGGATCAGCCCCAGCATTTT
v_gene: TRBV28
d_gene: TRBD1
j_gene: TRBJ1-5
abundance: NA

CDR3aa: CSALGGVGTDTQYF
CDR3nt: TGCAGTGCTCTCGGGGGGGTGGGGACAGATACGCAGTATTTT
v_gene: TRBV20-1
d_gene: TRBD2
j_gene: TRBJ2-3
abundance: many

CDR3aa: CASSPGAVRETQYF
CDR3nt: TGTGCCAGCTCACCAGGGGCAGTCCGGGAGACCCAGTACTTC
v_gene: TRBV18
d_gene: NA
j_gene: TRBJ2-5
abundance: few

CDR3aa: CASSPTRHRGFF
CDR3nt: TGTGCCAGCAGTCCCACACGACACCGGGGCTTCTTT
v_gene: TRBV6-5
d_gene: NA
j_gene: TRBJ1-1
abundance: few

CDR3aa: CASSSRTDRGSQHF
CDR3nt: TGTGCCAGCAGTTCGCGCACCGACCGGGGTTCCCAGCATTTT
v_gene: TRBV6-5
d_gene: NA
j_gene: TRBJ1-5
abundance: many

CDR3aa: CASSSTQGGWTEAFF
CDR3nt: TGTGCCAGCAGTTCGACACAGGGCGGTTGGACTGAAGCTTTCTTT
v_gene: TRBV28
d_gene: NA
j_gene: TRBJ1-1
abundance: NA

CDR3aa: CASSTGGVQETQYF
CDR3nt: TGTGCCAGCAGCACAGGGGGGGTTCAAGAGACCCAGTACTTC
v_gene: TRBV12-3/TRBV12-4
d_gene: NA
j_gene: TRBJ2-5
abundance: NA

CDR3aa: CASSSTGDEQYF
CDR3nt: TGTGCCAGCAGCTCGACAGGGGACGAGCAGTACTTC
v_gene: TRBV11-2
d_gene: TRBD1
j_gene: TRBJ2-7
abundance: many

CDR3aa: CASSTTGDDNQPQHF
CDR3nt: TGTGCCAGCAGCACGACAGGGGACGACAATCAGCCCCAGCATTTT
v_gene: TRBV7-9
d_gene: TRBD1
j_gene: TRBJ1-5
abundance: NA

CDR3aa: CSASKTLGNQPQHF
CDR3nt: TGCAGTGCTAGTAAGACCCTGGGGAATCAGCCCCAGCATTTT
v_gene: TRBV20-1
d_gene: NA
j_gene: TRBJ1-5
abundance: many

CDR3aa: CASSPRGRSSTDTQYF
CDR3nt: TGTGCCAGCAGCCCCAGGGGACGGAGTAGCACAGATACGCAGTATTTT
v_gene: TRBV7-9
d_gene: NA
j_gene: TRBJ2-3
abundance: NA

CDR3aa: CSVVVRGAADTQYF
CDR3nt: TGCAGCGTTGTGGTCAGGGGGGCGGCAGATACGCAGTATTTT
v_gene: TRBV29-1
d_gene: NA
j_gene: TRBJ2-3
abundance: many

CDR3aa: CASSQDLLQPQHF
CDR3nt: TGTGCCAGCAGCCAGGATCTGTTGCAGCCCCAGCATTTT
v_gene: TRBV4-2
d_gene: NA
j_gene: TRBJ1-5
abundance: few

CDR3aa: CASSSSTGAAVTGELFF
CDR3nt: TGTGCCAGCAGCTCCTCCACAGGGGCGGCGGTCACCGGGGAGCTGTTTTTT
v_gene: TRBV7-9
d_gene: TRBD1
j_gene: TRBJ2-2
abundance: NA

CDR3aa: CASSLGQSSTDTQYF
CDR3nt: TGTGCCAGCAGCTTGGGACAGTCTAGCACAGATACGCAGTATTTT
v_gene: TRBV7-9
d_gene: TRBD1
j_gene: TRBJ2-3
abundance: NA

CDR3aa: CSSSDPTSETPGKNIQYF
CDR3nt: TGCAGTTCTAGCGATCCGACTAGTGAGACTCCGGGCAAAAACATTCAGTACTTC
v_gene: TRBV20-1
d_gene: NA
j_gene: TRBJ2-4
abundance: NA

CDR3aa: CASSLPGRVAYNSPLHF
CDR3nt: TGTGCCAGCAGCTTACCGGGACGGGTAGCCTATAATTCACCCCTCCACTTT
v_gene: TRBV7-8
d_gene: NA
j_gene: TRBJ1-6
abundance: few

CDR3aa: CASSPYGGNHGYTF
CDR3nt: TGTGCCAGCAGCCCCTACGGAGGGAACCATGGCTACACCTTC
v_gene: TRBV11-2
d_gene: NA
j_gene: TRBJ1-2
abundance: NA

CDR3aa: CASRSLNEQFF
CDR3nt: TGTGCCAGCAGGAGCTTAAATGAGCAGTTCTTC
v_gene: TRBV27
d_gene: NA
j_gene: TRBJ2-1
abundance: NA

CDR3aa: CASSVRPSESGGETQYF
CDR3nt: TGTGCCAGCAGCGTACGCCCTAGCGAATCGGGTGGCGAAACCCAGTACTTC
v_gene: TRBV9
d_gene: NA
j_gene: TRBJ2-5
abundance: NA

CDR3aa: CASSTTVTRGGEAFF
CDR3nt: TGTGCCAGCAGTACTACCGTTACCAGGGGCGGTGAAGCTTTCTTT
v_gene: TRBV6-5
d_gene: NA
j_gene: TRBJ1-1
abundance: many

CDR3aa: CSAIRSRGTNYGYTF
CDR3nt: TGCAGTGCCATTAGGAGCAGGGGGACTAACTATGGCTACACCTTC
v_gene: TRBV20-1
d_gene: TRBD1
j_gene: TRBJ1-2
abundance: many

CDR3aa: CASSRDSNSPLHF
CDR3nt: TGTGCCAGCAGCCGGGACAGCAATTCACCCCTCCACTTT
v_gene: TRBV7-9
d_gene: TRBD1
j_gene: TRBJ1-6
abundance: many

CDR3aa: CASSSVRAGTDTQYF
CDR3nt: TGTGCCAGCAGCTCAGTCAGGGCTGGAACAGATACGCAGTATTTT
v_gene: TRBV7-8
d_gene: NA
j_gene: TRBJ2-3
abundance: few

CDR3aa: CASSQYRESQPQHF
CDR3nt: TGTGCCAGCAGCCAATACAGGGAAAGTCAGCCCCAGCATTTT
v_gene: TRBV3-1
d_gene: NA
j_gene: TRBJ1-5
abundance: NA